This is a list of T cell receptor beta chains from one sample in a study of T cells in Graves' hyperthyroidism and ophthalmopathy. TCRdb reanalysed the multiplex PCR reads using MiXCR and keeps one entry per CDR3 protein. The sample contains roughly 200,000 distinct CDR3 sequences, about 17% of which appear only once. The material sequenced was blood. The origin of the receptors is a woman in her fifties or sixties with Graves' hyperthyroidism. Both conserved end residues are part of each CDR3. Each record gives: D gene, V gene, J gene, CDR3 length, clone size, CDR3 protein, CDR3 DNA. D genes are given only for firm matches. Only part of the rows carry a size: once, few, many, or a class if the clone is expanded.

TRBD2,TRBV5-1,TRBJ2-7,18,-,CASSSSGTSRLNSYEQYF,TGCGCCAGCAGCTCTTCCGGGACTAGCCGATTAAACTCCTACGAGCAGTACTTC
TRBD2,TRBV6-2/TRBV6-3,TRBJ2-2,15,few,CASKRLAGDTGELFF,TGTGCCAGCAAACGACTAGCGGGAGACACCGGGGAGCTGTTTTTT
-,TRBV2,TRBJ2-3,15,many,CASSEDSSGTDTQYF,TGTGCCAGCAGTGAGGACAGTTCGGGCACAGATACGCAGTATTTT
-,TRBV13,TRBJ2-5,13,many,CASSLRGSRFQYF,TGTGCCAGCAGCTTGAGGGGGTCAAGGTTTCAGTACTTC
-,TRBV25-1,TRBJ1-4,13,-,CASNREPNEKLFF,TGTGCCAGCAACCGGGAACCTAATGAAAAACTGTTTTTT
-,TRBV28,TRBJ2-7,16,many,CASSFPRQASGSEQYF,TGTGCCAGCAGTTTCCCCCGACAGGCCTCTGGGAGCGAGCAGTACTTC
TRBD2,TRBV27,TRBJ2-3,18,once,CASSFSSGTRASPHTQYF,TGTGCCAGCAGTTTTTCTTCCGGGACTAGAGCTTCTCCACATACGCAGTATTTT
-,TRBV10-3,TRBJ2-1,18,many,CAISELLTRDTLYNEQFF,TGTGCCATCAGTGAGTTACTAACCCGGGACACCCTCTACAATGAGCAGTTCTTC
TRBD1,TRBV18,TRBJ1-5,15,many,CASSPGRGLDQPQHF,TGTGCCAGCTCACCGGGAAGGGGGCTCGATCAGCCCCAGCATTTT
-,TRBV28,TRBJ1-1,14,many,CASRTRTYRAEAFF,TGTGCCAGCAGAACCAGGACATATCGGGCTGAAGCTTTCTTT
-,TRBV10-3,TRBJ2-5,14,-,CAISEGGSVETQYF,TGTGCCATCAGTGAGGGCGGCTCGGTGGAGACCCAGTACTTC
-,TRBV5-1,TRBJ2-1,17,many,CASSLAWGALSYNEQFF,TGCGCCAGCAGCTTGGCGTGGGGGGCCTTGTCCTACAATGAGCAGTTCTTC
TRBD2,TRBV20-1,TRBJ2-7,15,-,CSASLPGLAGGEQYF,TGCAGTGCTAGCCTACCGGGACTAGCGGGAGGCGAGCAGTACTTC
-,TRBV29-1,TRBJ2-2,11,-,CSVGNTGELFF,TGCAGCGTGGGGAACACCGGGGAGCTGTTTTTT
TRBD1,TRBV5-6,TRBJ2-7,16,many,CASSPRSTGTIYEQYF,TGTGCCAGCAGCCCTCGCTCGACAGGGACCATATACGAGCAGTACTTC
-,TRBV20-1,TRBJ2-3,13,many,CSVPSGSPDTQYF,TGCAGTGTTCCCTCGGGGAGTCCAGATACGCAGTATTTT
TRBD1,TRBV30,TRBJ2-7,12,many,CACRDSSYEQYF,TGTGCCTGCCGGGACAGCTCCTACGAGCAGTACTTC
TRBD2,TRBV6-2/TRBV6-3,TRBJ2-1,18,-,CASSYSTGYGRTPNEQFF,TGTGCCAGCAGTTACTCGACCGGGTACGGGAGGACTCCTAATGAGCAGTTCTTC
-,TRBV5-1,TRBJ2-7,15,few,CASTPTHGGVYEQYF,TGCGCCAGCACCCCAACCCACGGAGGGGTCTACGAGCAGTACTTC
TRBD1,TRBV6-1,TRBJ1-5,16,-,CASSFNGQGANQPQHF,TGTGCCAGCAGTTTTAATGGACAGGGAGCAAATCAGCCCCAGCATTTT
TRBD2,TRBV7-3,TRBJ2-7,15,many,CASSKHTSGSNEQYF,TGTGCCAGCAGCAAACATACTAGCGGGAGTAACGAGCAGTACTTC
-,TRBV27,TRBJ1-5,13,-,CASRLGSDQPQHF,TGTGCCAGCAGATTAGGCTCTGATCAGCCCCAGCATTTT
-,TRBV28,TRBJ1-4,15,many,CASSSLGPGREKLFF,TGTGCCAGCAGTTCTCTGGGGCCAGGGCGTGAAAAACTGTTTTTT
-,TRBV6-2/TRBV6-3,TRBJ1-4,12,few,CASTQWGGKLFF,TGTGCCAGCACCCAATGGGGAGGAAAACTGTTTTTT